These T cell receptor beta chains were read from a single sample in a study of response to subunit inactivated influenza vaccine. TCRdb fed the RT-PCR reads into MiXCR, producing one record per CDR3 protein. Of about 580,000 distinct CDR3 sequences listed, 12% to 15% are singletons. The sample was PBMCs from blood, taken 11 to 12 days after vaccination. These receptors were obtained from a middle-aged man who received an inactivated influenza vaccine. Each CDR3 is given with its conserved first and last residue. Some rows mark clone size as missing; the rest say once, few, many or name a class of expanded clone.

TRBV7-2	few	TRBJ2-5	CASSQGLASETQYF
TRBV14	.	TRBJ2-1	CASSQERQTQFF
TRBV7-3	.	TRBJ2-1	CASSTGTGGHEQFF
TRBV27	few	TRBJ2-1	CASSFGTSGRGPVGEQFF
TRBV28	.	TRBJ1-4	CASLGQESNEKLFF
TRBV12-3/TRBV12-4	few	TRBJ2-1	CASKLAGGINEQFF
TRBV21-1	few	TRBJ2-2	CASSLVSGKANTGELFF
TRBV9	.	TRBJ1-1	CASSDHPGTGNTEAFF
TRBV7-2	many	TRBJ2-3	CASSPGGTVGTDTQYF
TRBV5-1	.	TRBJ2-1	CASSLDTGSFNEQFF
TRBV19	many	TRBJ2-1	CASSTSGGSYNEQFF
TRBV20-1	few	TRBJ2-4	CSAATGGDLAKNIQYF
TRBV11-1	few	TRBJ2-1	CASSSSLTSGRPANNEQFF
TRBV5-5	few	TRBJ2-1	CASRAPGGDYYNEQFF
TRBV5-1	few	TRBJ2-1	CASSPQGGGYNEQFF
TRBV10-3	few	TRBJ1-5	CATELGGAGNQPQHF
TRBV6-1	.	TRBJ2-3	CASRILQTGGDTQYF
TRBV12-3/TRBV12-4	many	TRBJ1-1	CASSFRQANTEAFF
TRBV5-1	.	TRBJ2-7	CASSRLSGSLYEQYF
TRBV12-3/TRBV12-4	few	TRBJ2-5	CASSLELAGETQYF
TRBV6-5	few	TRBJ2-3	CASSYSQGADTQYF
TRBV12-3/TRBV12-4	many	TRBJ1-1	CASSLARRNTEAFF
TRBV6-5	few	TRBJ2-7	CASSYSSGLEYF
TRBV11-1	.	TRBJ1-1	CASSRYPDVSNTEAFF
TRBV20-1	.	TRBJ1-2	CSARPPGLGYTF
TRBV5-1	many	TRBJ2-5	CASSSLIRDGETQYF
TRBV7-3	few	TRBJ2-7	CASSLIERGEQYF
TRBV6-2/TRBV6-3	.	TRBJ2-6	CASSQGFSGANVLTF
TRBV11-2	.	TRBJ2-1	CASSSDYFHYEQFF